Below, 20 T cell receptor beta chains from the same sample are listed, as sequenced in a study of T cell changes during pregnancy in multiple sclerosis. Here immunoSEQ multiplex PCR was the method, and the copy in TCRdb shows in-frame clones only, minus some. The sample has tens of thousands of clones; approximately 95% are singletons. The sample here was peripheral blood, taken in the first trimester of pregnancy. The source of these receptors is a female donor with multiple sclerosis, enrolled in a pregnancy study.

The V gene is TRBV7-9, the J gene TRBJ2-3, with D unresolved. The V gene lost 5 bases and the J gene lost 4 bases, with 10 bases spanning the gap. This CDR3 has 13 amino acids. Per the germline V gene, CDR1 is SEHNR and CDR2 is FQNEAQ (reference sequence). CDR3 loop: CASSPRTADTQYF. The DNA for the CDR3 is TGTGCCAGCAGCCCTCGTACGGCAGATACGCAGTATTTT.

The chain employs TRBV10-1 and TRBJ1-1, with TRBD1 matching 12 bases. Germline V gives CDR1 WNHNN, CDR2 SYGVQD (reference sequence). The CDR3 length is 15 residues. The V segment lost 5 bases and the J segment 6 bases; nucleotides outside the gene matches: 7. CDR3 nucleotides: TGCGCCAGCAGTCGTAAGTGGGACAGGGGGCCTGAAGCTTTCTTT. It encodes CASSRKWDRGPEAFF.

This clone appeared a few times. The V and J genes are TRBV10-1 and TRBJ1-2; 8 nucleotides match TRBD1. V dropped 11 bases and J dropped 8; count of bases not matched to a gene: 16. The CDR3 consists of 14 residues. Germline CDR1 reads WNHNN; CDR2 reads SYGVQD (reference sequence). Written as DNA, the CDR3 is TGCGCCGTCGACCAACAGGGGGGAGACCGAGGCTACACCTTC. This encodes CAVDQQGGDRGYTF.

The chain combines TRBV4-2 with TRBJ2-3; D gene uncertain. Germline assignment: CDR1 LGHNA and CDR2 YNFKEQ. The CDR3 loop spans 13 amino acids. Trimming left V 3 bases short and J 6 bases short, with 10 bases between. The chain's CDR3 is CASSQRSDDTQYF. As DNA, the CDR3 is TGTGCCAGCAGCCAGAGGTCGGATGATACGCAGTATTTT.

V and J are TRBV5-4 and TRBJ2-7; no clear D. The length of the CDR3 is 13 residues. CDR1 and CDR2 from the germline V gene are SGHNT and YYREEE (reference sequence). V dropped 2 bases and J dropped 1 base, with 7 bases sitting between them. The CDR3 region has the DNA TGTGCCAGCAGCTTCGCAGGATCCTACGAGCAGTACTTC. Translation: CASSFAGSYEQYF. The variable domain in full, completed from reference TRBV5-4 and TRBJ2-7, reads ETGVTQSPTHLIKTRGQQVTLRCSSQSGHNTVSWYQQALGQGPQFIFQYYREEENGRGNFPPRFSGLQFPNYSSELNVNALELDDSALYLCASSFAGSYEQYFGPGTRLTVT.

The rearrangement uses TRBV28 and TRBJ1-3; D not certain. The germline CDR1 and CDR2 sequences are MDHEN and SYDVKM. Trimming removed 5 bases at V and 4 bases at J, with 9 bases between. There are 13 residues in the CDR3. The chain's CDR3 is CASSQDSGNTIYF. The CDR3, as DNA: TGTGCCAGCAGTCAGGACTCCGGAAACACCATATATTTT.

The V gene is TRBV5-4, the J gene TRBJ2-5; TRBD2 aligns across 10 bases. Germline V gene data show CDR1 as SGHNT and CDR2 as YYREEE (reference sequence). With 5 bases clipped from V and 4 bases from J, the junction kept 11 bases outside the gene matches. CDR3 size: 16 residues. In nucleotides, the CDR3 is TGTGCCAGCAGAAATGGCCAACTAGCGGGGAGAGAGACCCAGTACTTC. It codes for CASRNGQLAGRETQYF.

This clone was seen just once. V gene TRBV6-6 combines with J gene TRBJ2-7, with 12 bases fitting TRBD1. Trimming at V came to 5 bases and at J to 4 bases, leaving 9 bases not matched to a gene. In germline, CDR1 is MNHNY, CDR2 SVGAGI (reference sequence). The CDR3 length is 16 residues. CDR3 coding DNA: TGTGCCAGCAGTACACTTCCGGGACAGGGGGCTTACGAGCAGTACTTC. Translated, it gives CASSTLPGQGAYEQYF.

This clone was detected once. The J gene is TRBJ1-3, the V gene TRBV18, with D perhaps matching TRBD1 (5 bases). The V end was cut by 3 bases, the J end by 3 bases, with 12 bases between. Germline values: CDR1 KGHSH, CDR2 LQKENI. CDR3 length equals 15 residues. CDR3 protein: CASSPTGQLGNTIYF. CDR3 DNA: TGTGCCAGCTCACCTACAGGACAACTTGGAAACACCATATATTTT.

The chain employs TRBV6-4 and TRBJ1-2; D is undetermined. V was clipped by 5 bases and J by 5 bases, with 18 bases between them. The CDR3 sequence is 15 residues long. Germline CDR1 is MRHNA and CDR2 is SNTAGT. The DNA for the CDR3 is TGTGCCAGCAGTCATTTACCGGGCGGGGATTATGGCTACACCTTC. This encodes CASSHLPGGDYGYTF.

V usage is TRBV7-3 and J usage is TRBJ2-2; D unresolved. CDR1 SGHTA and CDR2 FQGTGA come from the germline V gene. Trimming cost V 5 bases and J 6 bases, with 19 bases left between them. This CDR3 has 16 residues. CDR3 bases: TGTGCCAGCAGCCCGCTAGTAGGATTAACCTCCGGGGAGCTGTTTTTT. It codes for CASSPLVGLTSGELFF.

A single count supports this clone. CDR3 protein: CAISESGLAGGNEQFF. The CDR3 coding sequence is TGTGCCATCAGTGAGTCAGGCCTAGCGGGAGGGAATGAGCAGTTCTTC. This chain connects TRBV10-3 to TRBJ2-1; 12 nucleotides agree with TRBD2. The CDR3 spans 16 residues. The germline gives CDR1 ENHRY, CDR2 SYGVKD. Trimming took 0 bases from V and 7 from J; bases not matched to a gene: 4.

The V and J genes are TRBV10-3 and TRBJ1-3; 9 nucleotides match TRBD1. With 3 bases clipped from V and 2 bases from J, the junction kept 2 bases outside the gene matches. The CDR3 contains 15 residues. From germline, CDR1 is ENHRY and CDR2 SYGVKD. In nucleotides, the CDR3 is TGTGCCATCAGTGAACAGGGGGCGACTGGAAACACCATATATTTT. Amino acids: CAISEQGATGNTIYF.

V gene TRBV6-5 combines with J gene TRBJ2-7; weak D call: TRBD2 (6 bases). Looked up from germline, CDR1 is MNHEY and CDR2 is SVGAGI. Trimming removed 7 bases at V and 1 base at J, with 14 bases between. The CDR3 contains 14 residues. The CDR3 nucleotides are TGTGCCAGCAAGGGTACTAGCAGGTCCTACGAGCAGTACTTC. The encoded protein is CASKGTSRSYEQYF.

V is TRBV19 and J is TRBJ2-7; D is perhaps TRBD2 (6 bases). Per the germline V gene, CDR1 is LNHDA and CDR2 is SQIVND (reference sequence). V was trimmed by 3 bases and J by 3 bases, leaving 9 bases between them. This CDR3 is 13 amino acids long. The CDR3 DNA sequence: TGTGCCAGTAGTATGGAGGGGCGCTACGAGCAGTACTTC. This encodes CASSMEGRYEQYF.

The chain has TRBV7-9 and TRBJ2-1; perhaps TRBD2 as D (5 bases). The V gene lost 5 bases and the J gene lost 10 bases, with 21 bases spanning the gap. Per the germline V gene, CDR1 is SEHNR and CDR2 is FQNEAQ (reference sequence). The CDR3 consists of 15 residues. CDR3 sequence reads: CASSATGLRVEEQFF. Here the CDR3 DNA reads TGTGCCAGCAGCGCCACCGGACTGCGGGTGGAGGAGCAGTTCTTC.

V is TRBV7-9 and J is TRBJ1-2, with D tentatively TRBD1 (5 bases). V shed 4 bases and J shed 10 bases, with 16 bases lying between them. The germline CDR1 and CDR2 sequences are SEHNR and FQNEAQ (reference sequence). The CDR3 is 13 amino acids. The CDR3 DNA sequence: TGTGCCAGCAGCTGGGGGGACCTATTTATCTACACCTTC. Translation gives CASSWGDLFIYTF.

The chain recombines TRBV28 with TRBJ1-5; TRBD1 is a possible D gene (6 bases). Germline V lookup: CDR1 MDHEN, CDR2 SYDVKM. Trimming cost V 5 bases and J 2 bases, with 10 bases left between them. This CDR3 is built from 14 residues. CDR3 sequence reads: CASSVRGGNQPQHF. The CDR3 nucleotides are TGTGCCAGCAGTGTCAGGGGCGGCAATCAGCCCCAGCATTTT.

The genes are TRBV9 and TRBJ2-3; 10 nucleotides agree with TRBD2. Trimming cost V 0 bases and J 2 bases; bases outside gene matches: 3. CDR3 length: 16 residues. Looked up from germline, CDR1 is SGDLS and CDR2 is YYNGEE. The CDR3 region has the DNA TGTGCCAGCAGCGTAGGGAGCGGGGGGGCCACAGATACGCAGTATTTT. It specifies CASSVGSGGATDTQYF.

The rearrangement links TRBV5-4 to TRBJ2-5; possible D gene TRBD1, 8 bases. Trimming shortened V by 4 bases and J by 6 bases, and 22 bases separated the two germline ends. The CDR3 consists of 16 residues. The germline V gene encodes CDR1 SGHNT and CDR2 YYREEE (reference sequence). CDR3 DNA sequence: TGTGCCAGCAGCACCACCCGACAGGGGACTACAAAGACCCAGTACTTC. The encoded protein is CASSTTRQGTTKTQYF.